These T cell receptor beta chains were read from a single sample in a study of control samples from healthy donors and cancer patients. Using immunoSEQ multiplex PCR, the repertoire was profiled, and TCRdb retains in-frame clones only, with some absent. The sample lists over 150,000 clones, 94% occurring once. The specimen was blood. These receptors were obtained from a woman between 18 and 30 years old in good health. The CDR3 runs from the conserved cysteine through the conserved F or W. Fields, in order: V gene, clone size, J gene, D gene, CDR3 protein, CDR3 DNA. D genes are given only for firm matches. Some rows have no size entry. The others give once, few or many, or a class for an expanded clone.

TRBV7-9	NA	TRBJ2-3	NA	CASSLRNDRSQYF	TGTGCCAGCAGCTTAAGGAATGACAGAAGCCAGTATTTT
TRBV10-1	NA	TRBJ2-5	NA	CASSRQAQETQYF	TGCGCCAGCAGTAGACAGGCCCAAGAGACCCAGTACTTC
TRBV27	NA	TRBJ1-2	TRBD1	CAARGPDYGYTF	TGTGCCGCCAGGGGGCCTGACTATGGCTACACCTTC
TRBV6-2/TRBV6-3	NA	TRBJ2-3	NA	CASSYSKQGSSTDTQYF	TGTGCCAGCAGTTACTCTAAACAGGGATCTAGCACAGATACGCAGTATTTT
TRBV5-8	NA	TRBJ1-6	TRBD1	CASSQGQGNSPLHF	TGTGCCAGCAGCCAGGGACAGGGAAATTCACCCCTCCACTTT
TRBV28	NA	TRBJ2-5	TRBD1	CASSLWSGGNLKETQYF	TGTGCCAGCAGTTTATGGTCAGGGGGCAATCTAAAGGAGACCCAGTACTTC
TRBV19	NA	TRBJ1-4	NA	CASSISSAFNEKLFF	TGTGCCAGTAGTATATCGTCAGCCTTTAATGAAAAACTGTTTTTT
TRBV5-4	NA	TRBJ1-4	TRBD1	CASSTDRGRHEKLFF	TGTGCCAGCAGCACGGACAGGGGGCGGCATGAAAAACTGTTTTTT
TRBV14	NA	TRBJ2-7	TRBD1	CASSRDRGGNHEQYF	TGTGCCAGCAGCCGGGACAGGGGGGGAAACCACGAGCAGTACTTC
TRBV7-2	NA	TRBJ2-7	TRBD1	CASRGQGGPYEQYF	TGTGCCAGCAGAGGACAGGGGGGGCCCTACGAGCAGTACTTC
TRBV9	NA	TRBJ2-3	NA	CASSVAAGWDTQYF	TGTGCCAGCAGCGTAGCGGCAGGGTGGGATACGCAGTATTTT
TRBV28	NA	TRBJ1-3	NA	CASSIWKRISGNTIYF	TGTGCCAGCAGTATTTGGAAGAGAATCTCTGGAAACACCATATATTTT
TRBV29-1	NA	TRBJ1-2	NA	CRVGLYREVGTNGYTF	TGCAGGGTGGGCCTTTACAGGGAGGTGGGAACAAATGGCTACACCTTC
TRBV11-2	NA	TRBJ2-7	NA	CASSSTGQLVPYEQYF	TGTGCCAGCAGCTCCACCGGACAGTTGGTCCCCTACGAGCAGTACTTC
TRBV6-4	NA	TRBJ2-1	NA	CASSNTPGQPPDEQFF	TGTGCCAGCAGCAATACTCCCGGACAGCCTCCCGATGAGCAGTTCTTC
TRBV9	NA	TRBJ2-5	TRBD1	CASSVTGTGLETQYF	TGTGCCAGCAGCGTTACCGGGACAGGGTTAGAGACCCAGTACTTC
TRBV13	NA	TRBJ1-4	NA	CASSSGGTYNEKLFF	TGTGCCAGCAGCTCCGGGGGGACTTATAATGAAAAACTGTTTTTT
TRBV7-2	NA	TRBJ1-5	NA	CASNSNGGNQPQHF	TGTGCCAGCAACTCAAACGGGGGCAATCAGCCCCAGCATTTT
TRBV15	NA	TRBJ2-5	TRBD2	CATSRDVGGETQYF	TGTGCCACCAGCAGAGATGTGGGGGGGGAGACCCAGTACTTC
TRBV2	NA	TRBJ1-1	NA	CASSYDQATEAFF	TGTGCCAGCAGTTATGATCAGGCCACTGAAGCTTTCTTT
TRBV11-2	NA	TRBJ1-4	TRBD1	CASSGQGSNEKLFF	TGTGCCAGCAGCGGACAGGGGAGTAATGAAAAACTGTTTTTT
TRBV6-5	NA	TRBJ1-2	NA	CASSYGAGNYGYTF	TGTGCCAGCAGTTACGGGGCCGGTAACTATGGCTACACCTTC
TRBV5-4	NA	TRBJ2-3	NA	CASSLAAGIYTDTQYF	TGTGCCAGCAGCCTGGCCGCGGGCATTTACACAGATACGCAGTATTTT
TRBV5-5	NA	TRBJ1-2	NA	CASSLTSGNYGYTF	TGTGCCAGCAGCTTGACGTCGGGAAACTATGGCTACACCTTC
TRBV6-2/TRBV6-3	few	TRBJ2-7	NA	CASSYSPVRSSYEQYF	TGTGCCAGCAGTTACTCCCCAGTAAGGAGCTCCTACGAGCAGTACTTC
TRBV27	NA	TRBJ1-6	NA	CASSLQGPYNSPLHF	TGTGCCAGCAGTTTACAGGGGCCATACAATTCACCCCTCCACTTT
TRBV6-1	NA	TRBJ1-4	NA	CASSEKWTAVEKLFF	TGTGCCAGCAGTGAAAAATGGACAGCGGTGGAAAAACTGTTTTTT
TRBV11-2	once	TRBJ1-2	NA	CASSSTGFGYTF	TGTGCCAGCAGCTCCACAGGGTTTGGCTACACCTTC
TRBV27	NA	TRBJ2-7	TRBD1	CASSAAGGSYEQYF	TGTGCCAGCAGTGCCGCAGGGGGCTCCTACGAGCAGTACTTC
TRBV6-2/TRBV6-3	NA	TRBJ2-5	NA	CASSRLQETQYF	TGTGCCAGCAGCCGACTTCAAGAGACCCAGTACTTC
TRBV29-1	NA	TRBJ1-1	NA	CSPGREGGTEAFF	TGCAGCCCCGGAAGGGAAGGTGGGACTGAAGCTTTCTTT
TRBV5-1	NA	TRBJ2-7	TRBD1	CASKGQDYEQYF	TGCGCCAGCAAAGGACAGGACTACGAGCAGTACTTC
TRBV20-1	NA	TRBJ2-3	NA	CSASGTDTQYF	TGCAGTGCTAGCGGCACAGATACGCAGTATTTT
TRBV7-9	NA	TRBJ1-3	NA	CATRDSSGNTIYF	TGTGCCACCAGGGACTCCTCTGGAAACACCATATATTTT
TRBV6-6	NA	TRBJ1-3	NA	CASRRGTGIRSGSGNTIYF	TGTGCCAGCAGACGAGGGACGGGCATCAGATCTGGCTCTGGAAACACCATATATTTT
TRBV5-1	NA	TRBJ1-4	NA	CASKGSQGGEKLFF	TGCGCCAGCAAAGGTAGTCAGGGAGGGGAAAAACTGTTTTTT
TRBV18	once	TRBJ2-1	TRBD2	CASSPPSSGGLSYNEQFF	TGTGCCAGCTCACCACCGAGTAGCGGGGGGCTCTCCTACAATGAGCAGTTCTTC
TRBV9	NA	TRBJ2-2	TRBD2	CASSESPGLPAGELFF	TGTGCCAGCAGCGAATCTCCGGGACTACCAGCCGGGGAGCTGTTTTTT
TRBV15	NA	TRBJ2-2	TRBD2	CATSRLGLAGGPSNTGELFF	TGTGCCACCAGCAGACTGGGACTAGCGGGAGGCCCCTCGAACACCGGGGAGCTGTTTTTT
TRBV19	NA	TRBJ2-3	NA	CASGNGFSSTDTQYF	TGTGCCAGTGGCAACGGATTTTCTAGCACAGATACGCAGTATTTT
TRBV28	NA	TRBJ2-2	NA	CASSGPYTGELFF	TGTGCCAGCAGCGGACCTTACACCGGGGAGCTGTTTTTT
TRBV5-1	NA	TRBJ2-5	NA	CASSPTGLQETQYF	TGCGCCAGCAGCCCGACAGGCCTGCAAGAGACCCAGTACTTC
TRBV3-1/TRBV3-2	NA	TRBJ1-1	NA	CASSRGDVTEAFF	TGTGCCAGCAGCCGGGGAGATGTAACTGAAGCTTTCTTT
TRBV29-1	NA	TRBJ2-3	NA	CSVAQTTDTQYF	TGCAGCGTTGCTCAGACCACAGATACGCAGTATTTT
TRBV6-6	once	TRBJ2-3	TRBD2	CASSPRTSGRNGADTQYF	TGTGCCAGCAGTCCACGGACTAGCGGGAGAAATGGTGCAGATACGCAGTATTTT
TRBV11-2	NA	TRBJ2-2	NA	CASSPRTEAGELFF	TGTGCCAGCAGCCCCCGGACAGAAGCCGGGGAGCTGTTTTTT
TRBV3-1/TRBV3-2	NA	TRBJ1-6	NA	CASSHTTQTIPFYNSPLHF	TGTGCCAGCAGCCATACCACGCAAACCATCCCCTTCTATAATTCACCCCTCCACTTT
TRBV9	NA	TRBJ1-1	NA	CASSVGQGKTEAFF	TGTGCCAGCAGCGTAGGGCAGGGGAAAACTGAAGCTTTCTTT
TRBV20-1	NA	TRBJ2-1	NA	CSVAPFGEQFF	TGCAGTGTGGCGCCCTTCGGTGAGCAGTTCTTC
TRBV5-1	NA	TRBJ1-1	TRBD1	CASSFVQGADTEAFF	TGCGCCAGCAGCTTTGTCCAGGGGGCCGACACTGAAGCTTTCTTT
TRBV5-1	NA	TRBJ2-1	NA	CASSLGRLHGDNEQFF	TGCGCCAGCAGCTTGGGTCGACTACACGGGGACAATGAGCAGTTCTTC
TRBV11-2	NA	TRBJ2-7	NA	CASSLGPLSSYEQYF	TGTGCCAGCAGCTTAGGTCCGCTTAGCTCCTACGAGCAGTACTTC
TRBV28	NA	TRBJ1-2	NA	CASSAPGQLNYGYTF	TGTGCCAGCAGTGCCCCGGGGCAGCTTAACTATGGCTACACCTTC
TRBV7-2	NA	TRBJ2-3	TRBD2	CASSQAGGPSDTQYF	TGTGCCAGCAGCCAAGCGGGAGGGCCCTCTGATACGCAGTATTTT
TRBV9	once	TRBJ2-2	NA	CASSVGGWDTGELFF	TGTGCCAGCAGCGTAGGAGGGTGGGACACCGGGGAGCTGTTTTTT
TRBV19	NA	TRBJ1-2	NA	CASTLRDHYGYTF	TGTGCCAGTACCTTAAGGGACCACTATGGCTACACCTTC
TRBV24-1	NA	TRBJ2-2	NA	CATSEGGVTGELFF	TGTGCCACCAGTGAGGGAGGAGTCACCGGGGAGCTGTTTTTT
TRBV5-4	NA	TRBJ2-7	TRBD2	CASSFGGAVREQYF	TGTGCCAGCAGCTTCGGGGGGGCCGTACGCGAGCAGTACTTC
TRBV10-2	NA	TRBJ2-2	TRBD2	CASSLTSEGGELFF	TGCGCCAGCAGTTTGACTAGCGAAGGCGGGGAGCTGTTTTTT